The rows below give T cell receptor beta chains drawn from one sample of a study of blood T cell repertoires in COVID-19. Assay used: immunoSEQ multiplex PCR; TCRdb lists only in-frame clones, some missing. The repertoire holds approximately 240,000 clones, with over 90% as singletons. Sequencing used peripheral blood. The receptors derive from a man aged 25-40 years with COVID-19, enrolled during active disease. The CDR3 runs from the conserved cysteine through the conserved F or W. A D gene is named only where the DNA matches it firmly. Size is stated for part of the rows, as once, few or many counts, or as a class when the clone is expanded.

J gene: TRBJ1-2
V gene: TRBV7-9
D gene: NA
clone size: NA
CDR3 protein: CASSRNYGYTF
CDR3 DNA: TGTGCCAGCAGCCGGAACTATGGCTACACCTTC

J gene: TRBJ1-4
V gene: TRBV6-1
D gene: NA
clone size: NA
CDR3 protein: CASSEVWGGEKLFF
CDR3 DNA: TGTGCCAGCAGTGAAGTTTGGGGGGGTGAAAAACTGTTTTTT

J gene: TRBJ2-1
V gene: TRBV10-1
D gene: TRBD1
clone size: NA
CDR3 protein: CASSEKGAPEQFF
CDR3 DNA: TGCGCCAGCAGTGAGAAGGGGGCTCCTGAGCAGTTCTTC

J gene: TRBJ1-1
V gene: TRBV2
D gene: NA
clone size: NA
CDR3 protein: CASSVRTLNTEAFF
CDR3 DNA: TGTGCCAGCAGTGTGAGGACATTGAACACTGAAGCTTTCTTT

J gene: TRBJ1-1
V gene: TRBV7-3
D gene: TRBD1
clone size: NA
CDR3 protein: CASSLGPGGNEAFF
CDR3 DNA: TGTGCCAGCAGCTTAGGTCCAGGGGGAAATGAAGCTTTCTTT

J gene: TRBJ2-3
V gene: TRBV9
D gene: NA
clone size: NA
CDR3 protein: CASDREGTDTQYF
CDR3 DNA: TGTGCCAGCGACAGGGAGGGCACAGATACGCAGTATTTT

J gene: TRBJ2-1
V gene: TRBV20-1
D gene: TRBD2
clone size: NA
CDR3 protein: CSASLTSGGPYNEQFF
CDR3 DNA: TGCAGTGCTAGTTTGACTAGCGGGGGACCATACAATGAGCAGTTCTTC

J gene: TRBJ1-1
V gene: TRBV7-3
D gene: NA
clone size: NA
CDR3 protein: CASSSGRGTEAFF
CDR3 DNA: TGTGCCAGCAGTTCAGGACGGGGAACTGAAGCTTTCTTT

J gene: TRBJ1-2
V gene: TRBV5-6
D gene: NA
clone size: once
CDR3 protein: CASSNPSGYTF
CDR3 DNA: TGTGCCAGCAGCAATCCCAGTGGCTACACCTTC

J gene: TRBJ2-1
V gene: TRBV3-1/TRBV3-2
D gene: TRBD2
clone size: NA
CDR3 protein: CASSQGGVAGNEQFF
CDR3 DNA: TGTGCCAGCAGCCAAGGAGGAGTAGCGGGCAATGAGCAGTTCTTC

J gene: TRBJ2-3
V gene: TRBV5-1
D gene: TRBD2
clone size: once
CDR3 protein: CASSSGGLVIDTQYF
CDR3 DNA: TGCGCCAGCAGCTCAGGTGGACTAGTTATAGATACGCAGTATTTT

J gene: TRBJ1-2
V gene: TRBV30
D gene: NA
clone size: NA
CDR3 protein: CAWSVAGSYGYTF
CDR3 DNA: TGTGCCTGGAGTGTAGCGGGTTCCTATGGCTACACCTTC

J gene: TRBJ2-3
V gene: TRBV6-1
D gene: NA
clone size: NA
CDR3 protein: CASSDPGGRTDTQYF
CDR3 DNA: TGTGCCAGCAGTGACCCAGGGGGGCGTACAGATACGCAGTATTTT

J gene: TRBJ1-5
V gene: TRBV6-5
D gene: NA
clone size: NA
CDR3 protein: CASSPRGGNQPQHF
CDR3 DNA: TGTGCCAGCAGCCCCAGAGGCGGCAATCAGCCCCAGCATTTT

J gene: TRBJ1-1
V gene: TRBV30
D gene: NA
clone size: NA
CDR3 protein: CAWQGLRTEAFF
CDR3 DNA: TGTGCCTGGCAGGGGCTTAGGACTGAAGCTTTCTTT

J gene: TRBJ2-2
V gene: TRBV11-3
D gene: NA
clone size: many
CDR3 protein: CASSFWGDTGELFF
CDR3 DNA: TGTGCCAGCAGCTTCTGGGGAGACACCGGGGAGCTGTTTTTT

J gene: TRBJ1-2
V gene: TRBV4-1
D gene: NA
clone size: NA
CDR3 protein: CASSQDVASGYYGYTF
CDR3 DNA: TGCGCCAGCAGCCAAGATGTCGCGTCGGGGTACTATGGCTACACCTTC

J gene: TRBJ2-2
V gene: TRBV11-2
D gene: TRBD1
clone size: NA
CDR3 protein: CASSLAGGVGTGELFF
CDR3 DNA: TGTGCCAGCAGCTTAGCAGGGGGAGTCGGCACCGGGGAGCTGTTTTTT

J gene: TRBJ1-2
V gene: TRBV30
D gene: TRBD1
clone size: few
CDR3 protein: CAWSEGQGSGYTF
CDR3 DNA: TGTGCCTGGAGTGAGGGACAGGGAAGCGGCTACACCTTC

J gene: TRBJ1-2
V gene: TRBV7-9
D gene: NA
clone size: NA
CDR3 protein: CASSLLTGGDGYTF
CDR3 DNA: TGTGCCAGCAGCTTACTCACGGGGGGCGATGGCTACACCTTC

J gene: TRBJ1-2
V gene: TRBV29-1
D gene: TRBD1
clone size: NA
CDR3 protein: CSVSSGQGNYGYTF
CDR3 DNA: TGCAGCGTTTCCTCCGGACAGGGAAACTATGGCTACACCTTC

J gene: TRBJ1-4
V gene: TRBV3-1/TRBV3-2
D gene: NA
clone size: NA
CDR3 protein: CASSPEDATNEKLFF
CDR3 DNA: TGTGCCAGCAGCCCTGAGGATGCAACTAATGAAAAACTGTTTTTT

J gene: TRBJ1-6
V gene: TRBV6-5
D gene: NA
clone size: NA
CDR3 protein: CASSYSSGQGNSPLHF
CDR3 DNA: TGTGCCAGCAGTTACAGTTCGGGGCAGGGGAATTCACCCCTCCACTTT

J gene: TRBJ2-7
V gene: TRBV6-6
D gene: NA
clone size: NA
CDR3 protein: CASSYSNPGTYEQYF
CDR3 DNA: TGTGCCAGCAGTTACTCGAATCCAGGGACCTACGAGCAGTACTTC

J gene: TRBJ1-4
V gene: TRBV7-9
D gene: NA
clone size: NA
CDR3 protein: CASSLEPASRELLFF
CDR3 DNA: TGTGCCAGCAGCTTAGAACCGGCAAGTCGGGAATTACTGTTTTTT

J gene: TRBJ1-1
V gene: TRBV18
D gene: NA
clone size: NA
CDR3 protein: CASSRRQATEAFF
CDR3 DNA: TGTGCCAGCTCACGCCGACAGGCGACTGAAGCTTTCTTT

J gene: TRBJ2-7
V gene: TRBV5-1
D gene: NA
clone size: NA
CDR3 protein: CASSLLSFYEQYF
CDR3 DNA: TGCGCCAGCAGCTTGTTGTCATTCTACGAGCAGTACTTC

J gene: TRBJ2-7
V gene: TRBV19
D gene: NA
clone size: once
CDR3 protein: CASSINNRCSYEQYF
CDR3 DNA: TGTGCCAGTAGTATAAATAACAGGTGCTCCTACGAGCAGTACTTC

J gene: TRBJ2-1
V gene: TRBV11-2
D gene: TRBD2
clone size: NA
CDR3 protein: CASSLQLAEQFF
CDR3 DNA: TGTGCCAGCAGCCTCCAACTAGCGGAGCAGTTCTTC

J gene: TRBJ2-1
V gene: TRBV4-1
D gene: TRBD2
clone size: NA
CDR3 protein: CASSQVGAGGLNEQFF
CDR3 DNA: TGCGCCAGCAGCCAAGTTGGAGCGGGGGGCCTCAATGAGCAGTTCTTC

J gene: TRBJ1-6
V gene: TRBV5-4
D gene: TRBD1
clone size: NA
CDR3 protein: CASSRGQGGESPLHF
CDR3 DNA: TGTGCCAGCAGCCGAGGACAGGGCGGTGAGTCACCCCTCCACTTT

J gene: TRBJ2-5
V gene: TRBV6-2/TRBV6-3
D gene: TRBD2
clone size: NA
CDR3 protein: CASSIPGLAGETQYF
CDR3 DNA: TGTGCCAGCAGTATCCCGGGACTAGCGGGGGAGACCCAGTACTTC

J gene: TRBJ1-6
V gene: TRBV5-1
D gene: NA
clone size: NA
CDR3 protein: CASSPDRGGNSPLHF
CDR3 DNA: TGCGCCAGCAGCCCCGACCGCGGTGGGAATTCACCCCTCCACTTT

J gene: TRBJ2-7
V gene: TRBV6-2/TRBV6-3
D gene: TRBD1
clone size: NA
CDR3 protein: CASSQVGQVSYEQYF
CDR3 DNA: TGTGCCAGCAGCCAGGTGGGACAGGTCTCCTACGAGCAGTACTTC

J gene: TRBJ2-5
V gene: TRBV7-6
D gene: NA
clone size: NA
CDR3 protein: CASSLDPAENQETQYF
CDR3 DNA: TGTGCCAGCAGCTTAGACCCCGCGGAAAACCAAGAGACCCAGTACTTC

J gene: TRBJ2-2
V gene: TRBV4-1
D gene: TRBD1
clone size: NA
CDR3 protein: CASSQTGTGGRNTGELFF
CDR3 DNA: TGCGCCAGCAGCCAAACCGGGACAGGGGGTCGGAACACCGGGGAGCTGTTTTTT

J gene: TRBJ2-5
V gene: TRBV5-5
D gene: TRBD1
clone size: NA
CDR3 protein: CASSRDSLQETQYF
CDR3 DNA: TGTGCCAGCAGTCGGGACAGCCTTCAAGAGACCCAGTACTTC

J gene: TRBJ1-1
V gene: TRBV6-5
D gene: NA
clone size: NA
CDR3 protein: CASSYSQGYTEAFF
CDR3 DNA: TGTGCCAGCAGTTACTCCCAGGGGTACACTGAAGCTTTCTTT

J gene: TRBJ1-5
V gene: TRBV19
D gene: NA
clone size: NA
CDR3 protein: CASSIALNQPQHF
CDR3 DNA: TGTGCCAGTAGTATAGCCCTCAATCAGCCCCAGCATTTT

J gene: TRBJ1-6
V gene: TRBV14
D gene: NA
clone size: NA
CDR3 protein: CASSQVTVSPLHF
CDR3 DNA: TGTGCCAGCAGCCAAGTCACAGTCTCACCCCTCCACTTT

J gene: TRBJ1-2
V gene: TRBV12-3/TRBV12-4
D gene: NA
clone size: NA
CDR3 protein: CASGSTGRYGYTF
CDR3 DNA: TGTGCCAGCGGCTCGACAGGTCGCTATGGCTACACCTTC

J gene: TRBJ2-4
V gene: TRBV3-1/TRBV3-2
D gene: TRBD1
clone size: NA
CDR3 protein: CASSHSGTGGVYIQYF
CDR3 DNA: TGTGCCAGCAGCCACTCCGGGACAGGGGGGGTTTACATTCAGTACTTC

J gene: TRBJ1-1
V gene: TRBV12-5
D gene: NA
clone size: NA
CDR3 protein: CASGSSDSLNTEAFF
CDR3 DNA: TGTGCTAGTGGTTCCAGCGACAGCTTGAACACTGAAGCTTTCTTT

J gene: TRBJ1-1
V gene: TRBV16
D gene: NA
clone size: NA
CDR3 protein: CASSLHGGNTEAFF
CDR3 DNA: TGTGCCAGCAGCCTACACGGGGGGAACACTGAAGCTTTCTTT

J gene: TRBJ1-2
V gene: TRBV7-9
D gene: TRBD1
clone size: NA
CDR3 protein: CATTGQVYGYTF
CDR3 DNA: TGTGCCACTACGGGACAGGTCTATGGCTACACCTTC

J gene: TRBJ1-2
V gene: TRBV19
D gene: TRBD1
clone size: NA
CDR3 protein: CASSIPDRGFGYTF
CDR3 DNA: TGTGCCAGTAGTATCCCGGACAGGGGATTTGGCTACACCTTC